The subject of this entry is one TCR beta chain. Looked up from germline, CDR1 is LGHNA and CDR2 is YNFKEQ. CDR3 size: 14 residues. V was pared by 6 bases and J by 2 bases, with 2 bases of the junction left unmatched. This sample stems from a study of blood T cell repertoires in COVID-19. The method was immunoSEQ multiplex PCR; TCRdb's version includes in-frame clones alone and lacks a portion of them. In the table there are about 160,000 clones, 85% to 95% of which are singletons. V usage is TRBV4-2 and J usage is TRBJ1-5, with TRBD1 identical over 9 bases. Sequenced sample: peripheral blood. The clonotype originates from a woman aged 60-75 years with COVID-19, enrolled during active disease. DNA of the CDR3: TGTGCCAGCAGTCGGACAGGGGGCAATCAGCCCCAGCATTTT. This sequence encodes CASSRTGGNQPQHF.